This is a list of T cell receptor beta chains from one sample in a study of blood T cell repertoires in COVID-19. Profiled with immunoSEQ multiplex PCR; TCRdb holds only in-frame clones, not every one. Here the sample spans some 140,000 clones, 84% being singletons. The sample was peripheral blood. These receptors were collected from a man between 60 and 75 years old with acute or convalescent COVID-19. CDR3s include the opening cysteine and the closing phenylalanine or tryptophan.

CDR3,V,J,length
CASSLGDRGRGYTF,TRBV7-2,TRBJ1-2,14
CASSVVGDSGYTF,TRBV9,TRBJ1-2,13
CASSEDGSPYNEQFF,TRBV6-1,TRBJ2-1,15
CASSVTGTPYNEQFF,TRBV9,TRBJ2-1,15
CASSVTGAGANVLTF,TRBV28,TRBJ2-6,15
CASSRGLAGAYNEQFF,TRBV2,TRBJ2-1,16
CAVRGQGTYEQYF,TRBV10-3,TRBJ2-7,13
CASSPLQNLRTSGELFF,TRBV5-4,TRBJ2-2,17
CASSGTGYNTDTQYF,TRBV6-5,TRBJ2-3,15
CATSDRSGYTETQYF,TRBV24-1,TRBJ2-5,15
CASSSRSGGAGYEQYF,TRBV7-2,TRBJ2-7,16
CASSLQGSPLHF,TRBV18,TRBJ1-6,12
CTSSQVPGLAGDYEQYF,TRBV1,TRBJ2-7,17
CASSQEDRNTEAFF,TRBV3-1/TRBV3-2,TRBJ1-1,14
CSASRSSYEQYF,TRBV20-1,TRBJ2-7,12
CASSLLGGRRNTGELFF,TRBV7-6,TRBJ2-2,17
CAWSVGGAGQPQHF,TRBV30,TRBJ1-5,14
CSAQAPNEQYF,TRBV20-1,TRBJ2-7,11
CASSHRTGTGVTDTQYF,TRBV3-1/TRBV3-2,TRBJ2-3,17
CASSRGSTGDNYGYTF,TRBV28,TRBJ1-2,16
CASSLESGPNEKLFF,TRBV5-5,TRBJ1-4,15
CSVYGGTGVSNEQFF,TRBV29-1,TRBJ2-1,15
CAWSVRSGGVEQFF,TRBV30,TRBJ2-1,14
CASSGSGSGIGELFF,TRBV6-4,TRBJ2-2,15
CASSLDGQGPVGGYTF,TRBV5-4,TRBJ1-2,16
CASTPFGGSPYEQYF,TRBV6-5,TRBJ2-7,15
CASSLRRDSLYGYTF,TRBV7-6,TRBJ1-2,15
CASSFLTGKNGYTF,TRBV27,TRBJ1-2,14
CAISEKGAVSGANVLTF,TRBV10-3,TRBJ2-6,17
CAISESGQGPRSYTF,TRBV10-3,TRBJ1-2,15
CASSSLGGLFTEAFF,TRBV11-2,TRBJ1-1,15
CASTKQGVENYGYTF,TRBV6-6,TRBJ1-2,15
CAISESGSLEQPQHF,TRBV10-3,TRBJ1-5,15
CASSSQGGNIQYF,TRBV5-4,TRBJ2-4,13
CATDPPGAFF,TRBV24-1,TRBJ1-1,10
CASSLLYRGLAKNIQYF,TRBV28,TRBJ2-4,17
CASSLAGSGRDREQFF,TRBV7-9,TRBJ2-1,16
CASSFRDGYTF,TRBV12-3/TRBV12-4,TRBJ1-2,11
CASSPQRADTQYF,TRBV18,TRBJ2-3,13
CASSPGTAYEQYF,TRBV5-1,TRBJ2-7,13
CASSGQGMVTGELFF,TRBV19,TRBJ2-2,15
CASNYAGEQYF,TRBV19,TRBJ2-7,11
CASSQLSRTAYEQYF,TRBV3-1/TRBV3-2,TRBJ2-7,15
CATSDRRRTDTQYF,TRBV24-1,TRBJ2-3,14
CASSLLGASGANVLTF,TRBV5-1,TRBJ2-6,16
CASSSQGYTGELFF,TRBV11-3,TRBJ2-2,14
CASSLTGDGETQYF,TRBV5-6,TRBJ2-5,14
CASTRGAGIGGQYF,TRBV6-5,TRBJ2-5,14
CASSINWGSGSSVDTQYF,TRBV19,TRBJ2-3,18
CASSVTGDRSYNEQFF,TRBV9,TRBJ2-1,16
CASSQGAGVRETQYF,TRBV3-1/TRBV3-2,TRBJ2-5,15
CASSPWTGFTGGQPQHF,TRBV5-6,TRBJ1-5,17
CASIGDRASFSGANVLTF,TRBV19,TRBJ2-6,18
CASTPGQYNNQPQHF,TRBV19,TRBJ1-5,15